A selection of T cell receptor beta chains follows, all from one sample in a study of siplizumab effects on memory and regulatory T cells. Libraries were prepared by immunoSEQ multiplex PCR; TCRdb keeps only in-frame clonotypes and omits some of them. Among 65,000 to 90,000 clones listed, 93% were seen once. Sequencing input: CD8+ T cells sorted from blood. These receptors all come from a human donor in good health. The CDR3 runs from the conserved cysteine through the conserved F or W. A D gene is named only where the DNA matches it firmly. Only some rows state a clone size, as once, few, many or a class for expanded clones.

once TRBJ1-1 TRBV19 - CASSAPGNEAFF TGTGCCAGTAGCGCCCCAGGGAATGAAGCTTTCTTT
- TRBJ2-7 TRBV29-1 TRBD1 CSVPGQGAWEQYF TGCAGCGTTCCGGGACAGGGGGCGTGGGAGCAGTACTTC
- TRBJ1-5 TRBV19 - CASSDVLSNQPQHF TGTGCCAGTAGCGATGTCTTGAGCAATCAGCCCCAGCATTTT
once TRBJ1-6 TRBV13 TRBD1 CASSPQGVGSPLHF TGTGCCAGCAGCCCACAGGGGGTAGGTTCACCCCTCCACTTT
once TRBJ2-3 TRBV4-3 TRBD2 CASSQVVAGVGTDTQYF TGCGCCAGCAGCCAAGTAGTAGCGGGGGTTGGCACAGATACGCAGTATTTT
- TRBJ1-2 TRBV9 - CASSVGEGPSYGYTF TGTGCCAGCAGCGTGGGGGAGGGACCCTCATATGGCTACACCTTC
- TRBJ2-1 TRBV7-3 TRBD1 CASSLGTGGSNEQFF TGTGCCAGCAGCTTAGGGACAGGGGGATCGAATGAGCAGTTCTTC
- TRBJ1-3 TRBV4-1 - CASSQDPGDSGNTIYF TGCGCCAGCAGCCAAGATCCAGGGGATAGTGGAAACACCATATATTTT
- TRBJ2-2 TRBV6-6 - CASSYGGTGELFF TGTGCCAGCAGTTACGGGGGAACCGGGGAGCTGTTTTTT
- TRBJ1-2 TRBV28 - CASRLGGDYGYTF TGTGCCAGCAGGTTAGGAGGAGACTATGGCTACACCTTC
- TRBJ2-5 TRBV6-5 TRBD1 CASSRTGSGETQYF TGTGCCAGCAGCCGGACAGGGTCTGGAGAGACCCAGTACTTC
- TRBJ2-5 TRBV25-1 - CASSDISTGQETQYF TGTGCCAGCAGTGATATTAGTACAGGGCAAGAGACCCAGTACTTC
- TRBJ1-2 TRBV4-3 - CASSQDTANYGYTF TGCGCCAGCAGCCAAGATACAGCCAACTATGGCTACACCTTC
- TRBJ1-4 TRBV27 - CASRPIRPNEKLFF TGTGCCAGCAGACCTATACGACCTAATGAAAAACTGTTTTTT
- TRBJ1-2 TRBV9 - CASGAAASYGYTF TGTGCCAGCGGGGCGGCGGCATCGTATGGCTACACCTTC
- TRBJ2-1 TRBV9 TRBD2 CASSFPTSGATYNEQFF TGTGCCAGCAGCTTTCCGACTAGCGGGGCCACCTACAATGAGCAGTTCTTC
- TRBJ1-2 TRBV4-3 TRBD1 CASSHELQGQWGLGYTF TGCGCCAGCAGCCACGAGCTACAGGGACAGTGGGGGCTTGGCTACACCTTC
- TRBJ2-5 TRBV27 - CASSLYMGAQYQETQYF TGTGCCAGCAGTTTGTATATGGGAGCTCAGTACCAAGAGACCCAGTACTTC
- TRBJ2-7 TRBV6-1 - CASRTAGEQYF TGTGCCAGCAGAACCGCAGGCGAGCAGTACTTC
- TRBJ1-1 TRBV9 - CASSVAGNTEAFF TGTGCCAGCAGCGTAGCCGGGAACACTGAAGCTTTCTTT
- TRBJ2-7 TRBV5-4 - CASSLDYEQYF TGTGCCAGCAGTTTAGACTACGAGCAGTACTTC
once TRBJ2-2 TRBV19 - CASSPALGDTGELFF TGTGCCAGTAGTCCCGCTCTAGGGGACACCGGGGAGCTGTTTTTT
- TRBJ2-7 TRBV11-2 - CASSFFEGEQYF TGTGCCAGCAGCTTTTTTGAAGGCGAGCAGTACTTC
- TRBJ2-1 TRBV9 - CASSVGASYNEQFF TGTGCCAGCAGCGTAGGTGCCTCCTACAATGAGCAGTTCTTC
- TRBJ1-6 TRBV6-6 - CATGDPTIYNSPLHF TGTGCCACCGGGGACCCTACAATCTATAATTCACCCCTCCACTTT
once TRBJ2-7 TRBV5-6 TRBD1 CASSLTQGNELYEQYF TGTGCCAGCAGCTTGACACAGGGGAATGAACTCTACGAGCAGTACTTC
- TRBJ2-1 TRBV18 TRBD1 CASSPEDRTYNEQFF TGTGCCAGCTCACCTGAGGACAGGACTTACAATGAGCAGTTCTTC